The rows below give T cell receptor beta chains drawn from one sample of a study of early T cells in non-severe SARS-CoV-2 infection. TCRdb passed the 5' RACE reads through MiXCR, listing each CDR3 protein once. Of more than 75,000 distinct CDR3 sequences listed, about 13% are singletons. Input material: whole blood. These receptors were taken from an adult who was a healthcare worker with PCR-confirmed SARS-CoV-2 infection or an uninfected control (not recorded which). Both conserved end residues are part of each CDR3. D genes are given only for firm matches. The size entry is marked missing in some rows and otherwise reads once, few, many or a size class.

V gene	D gene	J gene	clone size	CDR3 protein	CDR3 DNA
TRBV12-3/TRBV12-4	.	TRBJ1-2	many	CASSWTRTGYTF	TGTGCCAGCAGTTGGACCCGAACAGGCTACACCTTC
TRBV4-1	.	TRBJ1-2	.	CASSHLDFNYGYTF	TGCGCCAGCAGCCATCTAGATTTTAACTATGGCTACACCTTC
TRBV12-3/TRBV12-4	TRBD2	TRBJ2-7	.	CASSSETGLAGKPYEQYF	TGTGCCAGCAGTTCGGAAACCGGACTAGCGGGAAAACCCTACGAGCAGTACTTC
TRBV9	TRBD2	TRBJ2-7	many	CASSVLPLLTSGKGNEQYF	TGTGCCAGCAGCGTACTCCCCCTCTTGACTAGCGGGAAGGGGAACGAGCAGTACTTC
TRBV28	.	TRBJ2-3	.	CASSFRLGTDTQYF	TGTGCCAGCAGTTTTCGACTAGGTACAGATACGCAGTATTTT
TRBV7-9	.	TRBJ2-5	few	CASSPTRGQETQYF	TGTGCCAGCAGCCCCACGCGGGGACAAGAGACCCAGTACTTC
TRBV29-1	TRBD1	TRBJ1-2	.	CSVKRTGADYGYTF	TGCAGCGTCAAGCGGACAGGGGCAGACTATGGCTACACCTTC
TRBV29-1	TRBD2	TRBJ2-7	many	CSARGEIGEQYF	TGCAGCGCCCGGGGGGAAATCGGCGAGCAGTACTTC
TRBV12-3/TRBV12-4	.	TRBJ1-2	.	CASTPRVDYGYTF	TGTGCCAGCACCCCGCGGGTGGACTATGGCTACACCTTC
TRBV2	.	TRBJ1-1	many	CASSEALPGATEAFF	TGTGCCAGCAGTGAAGCGCTTCCTGGTGCGACTGAAGCTTTCTTT
TRBV5-1	TRBD1	TRBJ1-2	few	CASSLSPGQGYYGYTF	TGCGCCAGCAGCTTGAGTCCGGGACAGGGATACTATGGCTACACCTTC
TRBV5-6	.	TRBJ2-1	.	CASSLEANEQFF	TGTGCCAGCAGCCTCGAGGCTAATGAGCAGTTCTTC
TRBV6-5	TRBD1	TRBJ1-2	.	CASREAGTGIYGYTF	TGTGCCAGCAGGGAAGCCGGGACAGGGATTTATGGCTACACCTTC
TRBV11-3	.	TRBJ2-1	many	CASSLEMDSSQFF	TGTGCCAGCAGCTTAGAAATGGACTCCTCGCAGTTCTTC
TRBV14	.	TRBJ2-1	few	CASSQDWRLVEQFF	TGTGCCAGCAGCCAAGACTGGAGGCTGGTGGAGCAGTTCTTC
TRBV7-3	.	TRBJ2-1	many	CASSLTAGSYNEQFF	TGTGCCAGCAGCTTAACAGCAGGCTCCTACAATGAGCAGTTCTTC
TRBV7-9	TRBD1	TRBJ1-4	few	CASSPGQGRQEKLFF	TGTGCCAGCAGCCCTGGACAGGGGCGACAGGAAAAACTGTTTTTT
TRBV11-1	.	TRBJ2-1	few	CASSLAGGIEQFF	TGTGCCAGCAGCTTAGCTGGAGGAATTGAGCAGTTCTTC
TRBV5-5	.	TRBJ1-1	many	CASSFSGGRVEAFF	TGTGCCAGCAGCTTCTCTGGGGGCAGGGTTGAAGCTTTCTTT
TRBV28	.	TRBJ1-1	.	CASRLGGDTEAFF	TGTGCCAGCAGACTAGGGGGAGACACTGAAGCTTTCTTT
TRBV5-1	.	TRBJ1-1	.	CASSFTGPNTEAFF	TGCGCCAGCAGCTTCACAGGGCCAAACACTGAAGCTTTCTTT
TRBV20-1	.	TRBJ1-5	few	CNARETRQAQPQHF	TGCAATGCTAGAGAAACACGGCAGGCACAGCCCCAGCATTTT
TRBV5-1	.	TRBJ2-7	few	CASSAPRDKYEQYF	TGCGCCAGCAGCGCTCCCCGGGACAAATACGAGCAGTACTTC
TRBV4-1	.	TRBJ2-7	few	CASSQGTVYEQYF	TGCGCCAGCAGCCAAGGGACAGTCTACGAGCAGTACTTC
TRBV2	.	TRBJ2-1	many	CASRSEFDEQFF	TGTGCCAGCAGAAGTGAATTCGATGAGCAGTTCTTC
TRBV11-2	.	TRBJ1-4	.	CASSRTLLSTNEKLFF	TGTGCCAGCAGCCGGACCCTCCTATCAACTAATGAAAAACTGTTTTTT
TRBV20-1	TRBD2	TRBJ2-3	.	CSARSSGGPTDTQYF	TGCAGTGCTAGATCTAGCGGGGGCCCCACAGATACGCAGTATTTT
TRBV5-1	.	TRBJ1-2	.	CASSSRGPNYGYTF	TGCGCCAGCAGCTCCAGAGGCCCTAACTATGGCTACACCTTC
TRBV12-3/TRBV12-4	.	TRBJ2-7	many	CASSPFRETPYEQYF	TGTGCCAGCAGTCCCTTCCGGGAAACCCCCTACGAGCAGTACTTC
TRBV30	.	TRBJ2-3	few	CAWSRFTDTQYF	TGTGCCTGGAGTCGTTTCACAGATACGCAGTATTTT
TRBV6-2/TRBV6-3	.	TRBJ1-1	once	CARPGKDTEAFF	TGTGCCCGCCCCGGGAAGGACACTGAAGCTTTCTTT
TRBV28	TRBD1	TRBJ1-1	.	CASSRRTGGAEAFF	TGTGCCAGCAGTCGACGAACAGGGGGCGCTGAAGCTTTCTTT
TRBV12-3/TRBV12-4	.	TRBJ2-3	.	CASTLSAGSTDTQYF	TGTGCCAGCACCCTATCTGCAGGGAGCACAGATACGCAGTATTTT
TRBV7-9	TRBD2	TRBJ2-3	.	CASSPTTSRVADTQYF	TGTGCCAGCAGCCCGACGACTAGCAGGGTTGCAGATACGCAGTATTTT
TRBV28	TRBD2	TRBJ2-7	.	CASTGTSGRKSYEQYF	TGTGCCAGTACCGGGACTAGCGGGAGAAAGTCCTACGAGCAGTACTTC
TRBV6-5	.	TRBJ1-2	.	CASRRTLFGQSGYTF	TGTGCCAGCAGACGCACTCTATTTGGACAGTCAGGCTACACCTTC
TRBV2	TRBD1	TRBJ1-3	many	CASSFNRGSGNTIYF	TGTGCCAGCAGCTTCAACAGGGGCTCGGGAAACACCATATATTTT
TRBV11-2	.	TRBJ2-2	few	CASRQEGTGNTGELFF	TGTGCCAGCAGGCAAGAGGGAACGGGGAACACCGGGGAGCTGTTTTTT
TRBV6-5	.	TRBJ2-1	.	CASSSRTTYNEQFF	TGTGCCAGCAGTTCCAGGACCACTTACAATGAGCAGTTCTTC
TRBV6-5	TRBD2	TRBJ2-5	.	CASSYSTRMKRGPVGGETQYF	TGTGCCAGCAGTTACTCGACGAGGATGAAGCGGGGGCCCGTTGGGGGAGAGACCCAGTACTTC
TRBV20-1	TRBD2	TRBJ2-1	few	CSARDVEGGYNEQFF	TGCAGTGCTAGAGATGTCGAGGGAGGGTACAATGAGCAGTTCTTC
TRBV6-5	TRBD1	TRBJ1-6	few	CASSRRQDRARDSPLHF	TGTGCCAGCAGTCGAAGACAGGACAGGGCTAGGGATTCACCCCTCCACTTT
TRBV3-1	.	TRBJ1-2	many	CASSQADSFAGYTF	TGTGCCAGCAGCCAAGCAGACAGCTTCGCGGGCTACACCTTC
TRBV6-6	.	TRBJ2-3	many	CASWGPPTDF	TGTGCCAGCTGGGGGCCCCCAACGGATTTT
TRBV5-4	.	TRBJ2-5	many	CASSLGGGGYQETQYF	TGTGCCAGCAGCCTCGGAGGAGGGGGTTACCAAGAGACCCAGTACTTC
TRBV7-9	.	TRBJ1-6	many	CASSVGRSNSPLHF	TGTGCCAGCAGCGTGGGACGGAGTAATTCACCCCTCCACTTT
TRBV2	TRBD2	TRBJ2-7	few	CASSEAGGGLAGSYEQYF	TGTGCCAGCAGTGAAGCCGGGGGCGGACTAGCGGGAAGCTACGAGCAGTACTTC
TRBV20-1	TRBD1	TRBJ1-5	many	CSARGTENQPQHF	TGCAGTGCTAGGGGGACAGAAAATCAGCCCCAGCATTTT
TRBV5-5	.	TRBJ2-1	many	CASSLVERASYNEQFF	TGTGCCAGCAGCTTGGTGGAGCGGGCCTCCTACAATGAGCAGTTCTTC
TRBV20-1	.	TRBJ2-5	few	CSAVGLTQETQYF	TGCAGTGCTGTGGGACTGACCCAAGAGACCCAGTACTTC
TRBV29-1	TRBD2	TRBJ2-1	few	CSVDRSGGPSYNEQFF	TGCAGCGTTGACCGAAGCGGGGGCCCCTCCTACAATGAGCAGTTCTTC
TRBV27	TRBD1	TRBJ1-3	few	CASTVRDRGFSGNTIYF	TGTGCCAGCACGGTCCGGGACAGGGGTTTCTCTGGAAACACCATATATTTT
TRBV2	.	TRBJ2-3	few	CASRRTDTQYF	TGTGCCAGCAGACGGACAGATACGCAGTATTTT
TRBV5-4	TRBD2	TRBJ2-1	many	CASSRTSGGGYNEQFF	TGTGCCAGCAGCCGGACTAGCGGGGGGGGATACAATGAGCAGTTCTTC
TRBV20-1	.	TRBJ2-1	few	CSARSFSSYNEQFF	TGCAGTGCTAGGTCGTTTTCCTCCTACAATGAGCAGTTCTTC
TRBV5-1	.	TRBJ1-2	few	CASSLSGYTF	TGCGCCAGCAGCTTATCCGGCTACACCTTC
TRBV5-4	.	TRBJ2-3	many	CASSLSKGRTDTQYF	TGTGCCAGCAGCTTGAGTAAGGGTCGGACAGATACGCAGTATTTT